Below, 14 T cell receptor beta chains from the same sample are listed, as sequenced in a study of T cell changes during pregnancy in multiple sclerosis. Measured with immunoSEQ multiplex PCR; TCRdb has only the in-frame clones, and not every one. The table shows some 83,000 clones, with around 93% occurring only once. The starting material was PBMCs, obtained in the first trimester of pregnancy. The receptors originated from a female donor in good health, serving as a control in a pregnancy study. Some clones in this sample may be carry-over from other donors' samples.

This clone showed up just once. The V call is TRBV7-2, the J call TRBJ2-3; no clear D gene. Germline values: CDR1 SGHTA, CDR2 FQGNSA. Trimming took 1 base from V and 7 from J, leaving 6 bases between them. The CDR3 is made up of 12 amino acids. The CDR3 spells CASSLEAYTQYF. The CDR3 DNA reads TGTGCCAGCAGCTTAGAAGCATATACGCAGTATTTT.

The J gene is TRBJ2-7, the V gene TRBV19; TRBD1 matches 7 bases. This CDR3 contains 17 residues. Germline V gene data show CDR1 as LNHDA and CDR2 as SQIVND (reference sequence). After removal of 5 bases from V and 3 bases from J, the junction contained 16 bases not matched to a gene. CDR3 amino acids: CASSPRTLRDRDYEQYF. In DNA form, the CDR3 reads TGTGCCAGTAGTCCCAGGACTCTGAGAGACAGGGACTACGAGCAGTACTTC.

J is TRBJ2-1 and V is TRBV11-2; weak D call: TRBD1 (6 bases). Deletions cut 5 bases from V and 9 bases from J, with 23 bases between. Germline V gene lookup returns CDR1 SGHAT and CDR2 FQNNGV. The CDR3 has 16 residues. The CDR3 is CASSPRLKGVVGEQFF. CDR3 bases: TGTGCCAGCAGCCCCCGATTGAAGGGGGTTGTGGGTGAGCAGTTCTTC.

The rearrangement joins TRBV21-1 to TRBJ1-1; the D call in the table, TRBD1, was not verified against the DNA. TRBV21-1 is classified as a pseudogene. CDR3 length: 13 amino acids. The CDR3 DNA reads TGTGCCAGCAGCATGCACGAGACAGGGCTAGCTTTCTTT. This sequence encodes CASSMHETGLAFF.

This chain uses TRBV6-1 with TRBJ2-7; D possibly corresponds to TRBD1 (5 bases). The CDR3 spans 15 residues. CDR1 MNHNS and CDR2 SASEGT come from the germline V gene. V was shortened by 4 bases and J by 4 bases, with 17 bases between the two germline ends. The chain's CDR3 is CASSGEGAVGYEQYF. The CDR3 coding sequence is TGTGCCAGCAGTGGGGAAGGGGCCGTAGGATACGAGCAGTACTTC.

The gene calls are TRBV9 and TRBJ2-3; tentative D call: TRBD1 (5 bases). Trimming stripped 3 bases from V and 5 bases from J, with 13 bases between. The V gene's germline CDR1 is SGDLS and CDR2 YYNGEE. The CDR3 runs to 14 residues. DNA of the CDR3: TGTGCCAGCAGCGGTAGTCAGGGTGTAGATACGCAGTATTTT. This gives the protein CASSGSQGVDTQYF.

This clone came up once. This chain links TRBV4-3 with TRBJ2-7; 10 positions match TRBD1. CDR1 is LGHNA, CDR2 YSLEER, per germline. V lost 0 bases, J lost 3 bases, and 8 bases stayed unmatched. The CDR3 has 17 amino acids. In nucleotides, the CDR3 is TGCGCCAGCAGCCAAGACCAACCGGGGACAGGGGACTACGAGCAGTACTTC. It encodes CASSQDQPGTGDYEQYF.

The chain is built from TRBV19 and TRBJ1-2; D perhaps matches TRBD1 (5 bases). Germline lookup yields CDR1 LNHDA and CDR2 SQIVND (reference sequence). The CDR3 length is 16 residues. Trimming removed 5 bases from V and 4 bases from J, with 20 bases in between. CDR3 in amino acids: CASSASPQETLYGYTF. The DNA for the CDR3 is TGTGCCAGTAGTGCGAGCCCACAGGAGACCCTCTATGGCTACACCTTC.

The chain has TRBV7-2 and TRBJ1-2, with D maybe TRBD1 (6 bases). CDR3 length: 14 amino acids. Trimming left V 3 bases short and J 8 bases short, with 16 bases between. Looked up from germline, CDR1 is SGHTA and CDR2 is FQGNSA. CDR3 sequence (DNA): TGTGCCAGCAGCTTTCAAGGGGGGGGGCAGGGCTACACCTTC. Its protein is CASSFQGGGQGYTF.

This chain links TRBV28 with TRBJ2-7; 7 positions match TRBD1. The CDR3 runs to 16 residues. The J segment lost 3 bases and the V segment lost 5 bases, leaving 13 bases of the junction unmatched. The germline CDR1 and CDR2 sequences are MDHEN and SYDVKM. The CDR3 sequence is CASSPYTGAENYEQYF. DNA for the CDR3: TGTGCCAGCAGTCCTTATACAGGGGCCGAGAACTACGAGCAGTACTTC. The full variable domain, its missing parts supplied by reference TRBV28 and TRBJ2-7, is DVKVTQSSRYLVKRTGEKVFLECVQDMDHENMFWYRQDPGLGLRLIYFSYDVKMKEKGDIPEGYSVSREKKERFSLILESASTNQTSMYLCASSPYTGAENYEQYFGPGTRLTVT.

This clone was counted once. CDR3 bases: TGTGCCAGCAGCCCAGGGGTTGGCGAGCAGTACTTC. The encoded protein is CASSPGVGEQYF. The chain employs TRBV14 and TRBJ2-7; possibly TRBD1 for D (6 bases). Germline V lookup: CDR1 SGHDN, CDR2 FVKESK. The CDR3 runs to 12 residues. V gave up 4 bases and J gave up 6 bases, with 10 bases separating them.

The rearrangement uses TRBV28 and TRBJ1-1; unclear D gene. Trimming removed 6 bases from V and 7 bases from J, with 12 bases in between. Germline loops: CDR1 MDHEN, CDR2 SYDVKM. CDR3 length: 12 amino acids. CDR3 nucleotide sequence: TGTGCCAGCAGACCCCTCGGCGGTGAAGCTTTCTTT. Encoded protein: CASRPLGGEAFF.

This chain connects TRBV15 to TRBJ1-4, with 12 positions matching TRBD1. The trim removed 1 base at V and 8 bases at J, leaving 5 bases unmatched. Germline CDR1 and CDR2: LNHNV and YYDKDF (reference sequence). The CDR3 covers 16 residues. DNA of the CDR3: TGTGCCACCAGCAGAGGGGACGGGACAGGGGGCGAAAAACTGTTTTTT. It codes for CATSRGDGTGGEKLFF.

The rearrangement uses TRBV2 and TRBJ2-3; TRBD2 matches 13 bases. The V gene's germline CDR1 is SNHLY and CDR2 FYNNEI. V lost 6 bases and J lost 3; bases outside the gene matches: 3. This CDR3 region has 15 residues. The CDR3 here is CASRLAGGQTDTQYF. The CDR3 DNA follows: TGTGCCAGCAGACTAGCGGGAGGGCAGACAGATACGCAGTATTTT.